Listed below are T cell receptor beta chains from one sample, sequenced in a study of Ad26.COV2.S vaccination and SARS-CoV-2 variants. Method: immunoSEQ multiplex PCR; TCRdb's copy keeps in-frame clones and lacks some. The table lists 440,000 or so clones, around 92% of them singletons, with 1.5% to 2% in the top ten. This sample comprised peripheral blood, obtained in a trial of Ad26.COV2.S vaccine versus placebo. The receptors here all came from a person between 18 and 65 years old who received the Ad26.COV2.S COVID-19 vaccine or a placebo. The CDR3 runs from the conserved cysteine through the conserved F or W. A D gene is named only where the DNA matches it firmly. Some rows mark clone size as missing; the rest say once, few, many or name a class of expanded clone.

- | - | TRBJ2-7 | TRBV5-6 | CASSFDRGINEQYF | TGTGCCAGCAGCTTCGATCGGGGTATAAACGAGCAGTACTTC
- | - | TRBJ1-5 | TRBV19 | CASSIHFNIDQPQHF | TGTGCCAGTAGTATCCACTTTAATATTGATCAGCCCCAGCATTTT
- | - | TRBJ2-3 | TRBV9 | CASSVLGGPDTQYF | TGTGCCAGCAGCGTACTCGGCGGGCCAGATACGCAGTATTTT
- | - | TRBJ2-7 | TRBV5-8 | CASSLNVGTLYEQYF | TGTGCCAGCAGCCTGAACGTGGGGACCCTCTACGAGCAGTACTTC
- | TRBD1 | TRBJ2-7 | TRBV6-5 | CASGEGQGHEQYF | TGTGCCAGCGGGGAGGGACAGGGACACGAGCAGTACTTC
once | TRBD2 | TRBJ2-7 | TRBV18 | CASSLSSGGAEQYF | TGTGCCAGCTCACTTTCTAGCGGGGGGGCCGAGCAGTACTTC
- | - | TRBJ2-1 | TRBV6-2/TRBV6-3 | CASSPLRNNEQFF | TGTGCCAGCAGCCCTCTACGAAACAATGAGCAGTTCTTC
- | - | TRBJ1-1 | TRBV6-5 | CASSYGLTGSEAFF | TGTGCCAGCAGTTACGGGTTGACGGGGTCGGAAGCTTTCTTT
- | - | TRBJ2-1 | TRBV19 | CASSLQDYNEQFF | TGTGCCAGTAGTCTTCAGGATTACAATGAGCAGTTCTTC
- | - | TRBJ2-7 | TRBV4-3 | CASSQDPPTTGLFGYEQYF | TGCGCCAGCAGCCAAGATCCCCCAACGACAGGACTATTCGGGTACGAGCAGTACTTC
few | - | TRBJ2-7 | TRBV5-4 | CASSFYTYEQYF | TGTGCCAGCAGCTTCTACACCTACGAGCAGTACTTC
- | - | TRBJ2-2 | TRBV7-6 | CASSLRGLDTGELFF | TGTGCCAGCAGCCTCCGGGGGCTCGACACCGGGGAGCTGTTTTTT
- | - | TRBJ1-1 | TRBV7-9 | CASSLVQGAEAFF | TGTGCCAGCAGCTTAGTGCAGGGCGCTGAAGCTTTCTTT
- | - | TRBJ1-5 | TRBV6-2/TRBV6-3 | CASSYSGGFNQPQHF | TGTGCCAGCAGTTACTCGGGGGGGTTCAATCAGCCCCAGCATTTT